This TCR beta chain was found in a study of T-cell reconstitution after alpha-beta-depleted transplantation in children. Study-level points and caveats: Two months or so post-transplant, alpha-beta T cells reportedly derived from several hundred expanded graft clones. By one year post-transplant, T-cell counts and diversity largely arose from T cells that were newly produced.

Researchers prepared the TCRbeta library using unique molecular identifiers, the study reports. TCRdb passed the PCR reads through MiXCR, listing each CDR3 protein once. The sample includes around 180,000 distinct CDR3 sequences, roughly 10% of them seen just once. This clonotype appeared many times. Antigen unknown. Mismatch with germline at one junction end may stem from a read error. CDR1 is SNHLY, CDR2 FYNNEI, per germline. This CDR3 comprises 14 residues. This receptor was taken from a boy under 10 years old with acute myeloid leukemia, due to receive a stem cell transplant. V and J are TRBV2 and TRBJ1-2; 9 positions agree with TRBD1. Sequencing was performed on PBMCs, taken before TCRalphabeta/CD19-depleted stem cell transplant. This CDR3 is CASSEEQGAYGYTF. CDR3 coding DNA: TGTGCCAGCAGCGAAGAACAGGGGGCATATGGCTACACCTTC.